Below, 21 T cell receptor beta chains from the same sample are listed, as sequenced in a study of shared clonotypes between healthy human individuals. Measured with immunoSEQ multiplex PCR; TCRdb has only the in-frame clones, and not every one. The sample includes more than 2,000,000 clones, roughly 92% seen only once; the top ten take about 0.13%. Sequencing was performed on naive CD4+ T cells sorted from blood. The subset: CD45RA+ positively selected. The origin of the receptors is a man between 18 and 29 years old in good health.

This chain joins TRBV5-1 and TRBJ2-7; 7 bases map to TRBD2. This CDR3 contains 15 residues. Germline V gene sequence: CDR1 SGHRS, CDR2 YFSETQ. The V and J ends lost 2 bases and 0 bases, in that order; junction bases with no gene match: 5. CDR3 bases: TGCGCCAGCAGCTTCTCTAGCGGACCCTCCTACGAGCAGTACTTC. It yields the protein CASSFSSGPSYEQYF.

The sample holds one count of this clone. The chain carries TRBV6-5 and TRBJ1-2; TRBD1 might be the D (6 bases). Trimming removed 6 bases from V and 8 bases from J, with 13 bases in between. CDR1 is MNHEY and CDR2 is SVGAGI in the germline V gene. The CDR3 is made up of 12 amino acids. For the CDR3, the DNA is TGTGCCAGCAGAACAGGGTCTGAAGGCTACACCTTC. Encoded protein: CASRTGSEGYTF.

The chain couples TRBV9 to TRBJ2-1; D possibly matches TRBD1 or TRBD2 (5 bases each). Trimming pared 0 bases from V and 1 base from J, leaving 11 bases between. CDR3 length: 16 amino acids. In germline, CDR1 is SGDLS, CDR2 YYNGEE. CDR3 in amino acids: CASSVGGARSYNEQFF. The CDR3 coding sequence is TGTGCCAGCAGCGTAGGAGGGGCCCGGTCCTACAATGAGCAGTTCTTC.

V gene TRBV10-2 combines with J gene TRBJ1-6; 10 bases fit TRBD1. Trimming cost V 3 bases and J 14 bases; bases outside gene matches: 16. This CDR3 is built from 17 residues. Germline V CDR1 and CDR2: WSHSY, SAAADI. CDR3: CASSELPPGQGSATLHF. CDR3 nucleotide sequence: TGCGCCAGCAGTGAACTGCCTCCGGGACAGGGGAGTGCCACCCTCCACTTT.

The rearrangement links TRBV18 to TRBJ2-5; weak D call: TRBD2 (5 bases). Germline V gives CDR1 KGHSH, CDR2 LQKENI. CDR3 length: 16 amino acids. V lost 4 bases, J lost 1 base, and 16 bases lay in between. The CDR3 DNA is TGTGCCAGCTCACTCGCGGCAGGAGGAACCCAAGAGACCCAGTACTTC. It encodes CASSLAAGGTQETQYF.

The chain is built from TRBV7-2 and TRBJ1-6, with TRBD1 identical over 7 bases. The germline CDR1 and CDR2 sequences are SGHTA and FQGNSA. V was clipped by 5 bases and J by 10 bases; unmatched bases: 20. The CDR3 runs to 18 residues. This CDR3 is CASSPGQVIPHLRSPLHF. The CDR3 bases are TGTGCCAGCAGCCCTGGACAGGTGATCCCCCATTTGAGGTCACCCCTCCACTTT.

The chain uses TRBV9 and TRBJ2-3; TRBD1 is a possible D gene (6 bases). Trimming pared 4 bases from V and 5 bases from J, leaving 14 bases between. Germline CDR1 SGDLS, CDR2 YYNGEE. The CDR3 totals 14 residues. CDR3 in DNA: TGTGCCAGCAGCCTAATTCTACAGGGAGATACGCAGTATTTT. This codes for CASSLILQGDTQYF.

The chain recombines TRBV7-9 with TRBJ1-3; no definite D call. Germline V gene sequence: CDR1 SEHNR, CDR2 FQNEAQ (reference sequence). V gave up 5 bases and J gave up 2 bases, with 16 bases separating them. The CDR3 spans 16 residues. In DNA, the CDR3 is TGTGCCAGCAGCCCCGCCGCGGGAGGCCCTGGAAACACCATATATTTT. Its translation: CASSPAAGGPGNTIYF.

About this clone: Other DNA sequences from this sample encode an identical CDR3 as well. The rearrangement links TRBV5-1 to TRBJ2-7, with TRBD1 as a possible D gene (6 bases). Looked up from germline, CDR1 is SGHRS and CDR2 is YFSETQ. Trimming cost V 4 bases and J 4 bases, with 15 bases left between them. The CDR3 loop spans 14 amino acids. The CDR3 sequence is CASSPGQGVYEQYF. The CDR3, as DNA: TGCGCCAGCAGCCCGGGACAAGGGGTTTACGAGCAGTACTTC.

This chain joins TRBV4-1 and TRBJ1-5, with D tentatively TRBD1 (6 bases). Germline values: CDR1 MGHRA, CDR2 YSYEKL. V was cut by 1 base and J by 7 bases, with 14 bases left in between. The CDR3 runs 15 residues. DNA for the CDR3: TGCGCCAGCAGCCAAGGGGCAGGGGAGGGACAGCCCCAGCATTTT. The encoded protein is CASSQGAGEGQPQHF.

Here the CDR3 reads CASRTQGAREKLFF. CDR3 coding DNA: TGTGCCAGCAGAACGCAGGGGGCTCGTGAAAAACTGTTTTTT. This chain joins TRBV27 and TRBJ1-4, with 8 positions matching TRBD1. Germline assignment: CDR1 MNHEY and CDR2 SMNVEV (reference sequence). The CDR3 sequence is 14 residues long. Unmatched junction bases numbered 7, after V lost 6 bases and J lost 7 bases.

A single count supports this clone. J is TRBJ2-5 and V is TRBV28; D is ambiguous. The germline V gene encodes CDR1 MDHEN and CDR2 SYDVKM. The CDR3 runs 11 residues. V lost 5 bases, J lost 6 bases, and 7 bases lay in between. The CDR3 loop reads CASSPQQTQYF. CDR3 nucleotides: TGTGCCAGCAGTCCACAGCAGACCCAGTACTTC.

The chain couples TRBV5-1 to TRBJ2-7; no clear D gene. Trimming pared 3 bases from V and 3 bases from J, leaving 16 bases between. Germline loops: CDR1 SGHRS, CDR2 YFSETQ. This CDR3 has 15 amino acids. The CDR3 here is CASSSNSGPIYEQYF. Here the CDR3 DNA reads TGCGCCAGCAGCTCGAATTCAGGACCCATCTACGAGCAGTACTTC.

The rearrangement joins TRBV19 to TRBJ1-2; a possible D gene is TRBD1 (5 bases). Germline CDR1 is LNHDA and CDR2 is SQIVND (reference sequence). The CDR3 totals 11 residues. The V gene lost 6 bases and the J gene lost 8 bases, with 10 bases spanning the gap. The CDR3 bases are TGTGCCAGTAGGGCAGGGTACGGCTACACCTTC. The encoded protein is CASRAGYGYTF.

With regard to this clone: This specimen includes other DNA sequences encoding the same CDR3. The gene calls are TRBV6-6 and TRBJ1-1; no clear D. CDR1 and CDR2 (germline): MNHNY, SVGAGI (reference sequence). This CDR3 has 13 amino acids. V lost 2 bases to trimming and J lost 4 bases, with 8 bases between them. CDR3 DNA sequence: TGTGCCAGCAGTTACCGCGTCCGCACTGAAGCTTTCTTT. Protein: CASSYRVRTEAFF.

The chain carries TRBV4-3 and TRBJ2-3; D ambiguous. The CDR3 has 15 residues. V lost 1 base and J lost 2, with 10 bases in between. From germline, CDR1 is LGHNA and CDR2 YSLEER. This CDR3 reads CASSQGGSHTDTQYF. For the CDR3, the DNA is TGCGCCAGCAGCCAAGGCGGATCCCACACAGATACGCAGTATTTT.

The chain recombines TRBV5-1 with TRBJ2-7; 11 bases agree with TRBD2. This CDR3 is 15 amino acids long. Losses at the gene ends were 4 bases for V and 2 bases for J; bases not matched to a gene: 5. CDR1 and CDR2 (germline): SGHRS, YFSETQ. DNA for the CDR3: TGCGCCAGCAGCGTGACTAGCGGGGCGGCCTACGAGCAGTACTTC. Its translation: CASSVTSGAAYEQYF.

This clone was detected a few times. The sample has other DNA sequences that encode this CDR3 too. This chain uses TRBV5-1 with TRBJ1-1, with D unresolved. V shed 0 bases and J shed 1 base, with 7 bases lying between them. The CDR3 spans 14 residues. CDR1 is SGHRS, CDR2 YFSETQ, per germline. CDR3 coding DNA: TGCGCCAGCAGCTTGGAGGCAGGGAACACTGAAGCTTTCTTT. Its protein is CASSLEAGNTEAFF.

The chain links TRBV2 to TRBJ2-7; TRBD1 or TRBD2 may be the D gene (6 bases each). The CDR3 runs to 13 residues. CDR1 is SNHLY, CDR2 FYNNEI, per germline. The V gene lost 9 bases and the J gene lost 3 bases, with 15 bases spanning the gap. CDR3 in DNA: TGTGCCAGTACAACAGGAGGGGGCTACGAGCAGTACTTC. Its protein product is CASTTGGGYEQYF.

This chain connects TRBV6-4 to TRBJ1-6, with 7 bases matching TRBD1. V shed 0 bases and J 6 bases; nucleotides not matched to a gene: 2. The CDR3 loop spans 15 amino acids. From germline, CDR1 is MRHNA and CDR2 SNTAGT. CDR3 in amino acids: CASSDSTGINSPLHF. The CDR3 nucleotides are TGTGCCAGCAGTGACTCGACAGGGATTAATTCACCCCTCCACTTT.

Notes on this clone: Other DNA sequences in the sample encode the same CDR3. The chain uses TRBV6-1 and TRBJ1-1, with 8 bases matching TRBD1. Germline-derived CDR1 and CDR2 are MNHNS and SASEGT. V gave up 6 bases and J gave up 4 bases; unmatched junction bases: 7. CDR3 length equals 14 residues. In DNA, the CDR3 is TGTGCCAGCAGCGTGGACAGGGAGGGCACTGAAGCTTTCTTT. Amino acid sequence: CASSVDREGTEAFF.